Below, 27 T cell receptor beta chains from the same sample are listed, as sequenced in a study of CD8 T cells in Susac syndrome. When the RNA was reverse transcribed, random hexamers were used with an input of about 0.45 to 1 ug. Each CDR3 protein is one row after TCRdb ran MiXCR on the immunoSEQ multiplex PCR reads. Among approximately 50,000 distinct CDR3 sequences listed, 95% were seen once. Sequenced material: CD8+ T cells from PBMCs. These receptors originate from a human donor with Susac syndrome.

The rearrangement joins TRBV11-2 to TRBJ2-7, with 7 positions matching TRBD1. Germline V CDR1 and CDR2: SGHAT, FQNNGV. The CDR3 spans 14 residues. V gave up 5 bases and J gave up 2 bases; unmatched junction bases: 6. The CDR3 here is CASSRSQGTYEQYF. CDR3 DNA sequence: TGTGCCAGCAGCCGGTCACAGGGGACCTACGAGCAGTACTTC.

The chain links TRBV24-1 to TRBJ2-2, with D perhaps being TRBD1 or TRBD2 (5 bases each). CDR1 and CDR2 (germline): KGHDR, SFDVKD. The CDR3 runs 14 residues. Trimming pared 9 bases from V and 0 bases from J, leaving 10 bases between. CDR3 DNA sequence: TGTGCCACCCGAGGGGAACCGAACACCGGGGAGCTGTTTTTT. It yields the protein CATRGEPNTGELFF.

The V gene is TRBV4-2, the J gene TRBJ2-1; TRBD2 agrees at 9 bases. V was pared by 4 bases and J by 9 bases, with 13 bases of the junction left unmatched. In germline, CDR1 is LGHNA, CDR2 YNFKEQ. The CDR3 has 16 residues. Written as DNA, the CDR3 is TGTGCCAGCAGCCTTTCCCGGGGGACTAGCTTAAGTGAGCAGTTCTTC. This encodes CASSLSRGTSLSEQFF.

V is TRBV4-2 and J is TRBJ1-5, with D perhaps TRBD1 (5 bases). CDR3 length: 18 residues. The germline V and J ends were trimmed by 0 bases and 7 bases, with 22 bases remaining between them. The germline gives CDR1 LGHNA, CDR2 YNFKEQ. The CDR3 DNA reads TGTGCCAGCAGCCAAGATGGCCCAGTAGGGACGGTAGTGCAGCCCCAGCATTTT. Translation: CASSQDGPVGTVVQPQHF.

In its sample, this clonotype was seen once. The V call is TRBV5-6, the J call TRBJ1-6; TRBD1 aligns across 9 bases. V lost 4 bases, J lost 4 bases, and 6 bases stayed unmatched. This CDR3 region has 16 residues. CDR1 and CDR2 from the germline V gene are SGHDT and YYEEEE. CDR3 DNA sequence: TGTGCCAGCAGCGCCTCGGGACAGGGATATAATTCACCCCTCCACTTT. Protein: CASSASGQGYNSPLHF.

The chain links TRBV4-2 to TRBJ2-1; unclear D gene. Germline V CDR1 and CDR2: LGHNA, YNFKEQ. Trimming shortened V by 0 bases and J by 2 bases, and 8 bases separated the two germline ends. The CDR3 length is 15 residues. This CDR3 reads CASSQDLRTYNEQFF. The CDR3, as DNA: TGTGCCAGCAGCCAAGACCTTAGGACCTACAATGAGCAGTTCTTC.

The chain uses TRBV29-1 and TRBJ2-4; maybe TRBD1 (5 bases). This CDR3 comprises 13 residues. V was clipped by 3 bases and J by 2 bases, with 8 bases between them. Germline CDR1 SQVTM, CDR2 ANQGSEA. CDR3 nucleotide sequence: TGCAGCGTTGATCAGGGTCCCAAAAACATTCAGTACTTC. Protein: CSVDQGPKNIQYF.

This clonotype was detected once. Here the CDR3 DNA reads TGCGCCAGCAGCCAGGCAGGGTATGGCTACACCTTC. Amino acid sequence: CASSQAGYGYTF. The chain combines TRBV4-1 with TRBJ1-2; TRBD1 might be the D (5 bases). V was trimmed by 3 bases and J by 5 bases, leaving 7 bases between them. The CDR3 totals 12 residues. Germline V gives CDR1 MGHRA, CDR2 YSYEKL.

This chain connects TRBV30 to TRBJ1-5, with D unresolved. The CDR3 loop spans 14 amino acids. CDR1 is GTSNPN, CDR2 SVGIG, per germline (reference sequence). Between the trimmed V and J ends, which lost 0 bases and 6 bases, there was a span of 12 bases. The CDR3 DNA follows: TGTGCCTGGAGTGTGTTGGGGATGGGTCAGCCCCAGCATTTT. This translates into CAWSVLGMGQPQHF. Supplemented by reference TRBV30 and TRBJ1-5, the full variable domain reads SQTIHQWPATLVQPVGSPLSLECTVEGTSNPNLYWYRQAAGRGLQLLFYSVGIGQISSEVPQNLSASRPQDRQFILSSKKLLLSDSGFYLCAWSVLGMGQPQHFGDGTRLSIL.

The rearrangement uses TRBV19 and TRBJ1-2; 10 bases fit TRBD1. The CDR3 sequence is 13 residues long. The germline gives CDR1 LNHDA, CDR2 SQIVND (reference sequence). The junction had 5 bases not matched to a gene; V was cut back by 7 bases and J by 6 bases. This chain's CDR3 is CASNDRGRDGYTF. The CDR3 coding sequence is TGTGCCAGTAATGACAGGGGGCGAGATGGCTACACCTTC.

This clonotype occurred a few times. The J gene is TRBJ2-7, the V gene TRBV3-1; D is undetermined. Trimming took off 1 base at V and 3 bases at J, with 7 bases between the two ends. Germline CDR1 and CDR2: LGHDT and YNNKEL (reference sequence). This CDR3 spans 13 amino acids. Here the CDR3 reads CASSQVLLYEQYF. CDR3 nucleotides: TGTGCCAGCAGCCAAGTTTTGCTCTACGAGCAGTACTTC.

The CDR3 DNA reads TGTGCCAGCAGCAACAGGGGAGGTGAGCAGTTCTTC. Translation: CASSNRGGEQFF. The chain carries TRBV2 and TRBJ2-1; a possible D gene is TRBD1 (7 bases). This CDR3 contains 12 residues. CDR1 and CDR2 from the germline V gene are SNHLY and FYNNEI. The V end lost 6 bases, the J end lost 9 bases, and 12 bases lay between the germline ends. The full variable domain, completed using reference TRBV2 and TRBJ2-1, is EPEVTQTPSHQVTQMGQEVILRCVPISNHLYFYWYRQILGQKVEFLVSFYNNEISEKSEIFDDQFSVERPDGSNFTLKIRSTKLEDSAMYFCASSNRGGEQFFGPGTRLTVL.

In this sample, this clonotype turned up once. CDR3 loop: CASSQGGPMEAFF. CDR3 coding DNA: TGTGCCAGCAGCCAGGGCGGACCTATGGAAGCTTTCTTT. This rearrangement joins TRBV9 to TRBJ1-1, with TRBD1 as a possible D gene (5 bases). The V and J ends lost 4 bases and 8 bases respectively, with 15 bases between them. The CDR3 loop spans 13 amino acids. Germline V gene sequence: CDR1 SGDLS, CDR2 YYNGEE.

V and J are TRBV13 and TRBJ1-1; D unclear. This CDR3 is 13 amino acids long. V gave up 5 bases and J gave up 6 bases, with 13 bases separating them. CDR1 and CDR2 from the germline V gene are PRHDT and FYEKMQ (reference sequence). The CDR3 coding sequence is TGTGCCAGCAGCGAAGGGCGGCGGCCTGAAGCTTTCTTT. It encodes CASSEGRRPEAFF. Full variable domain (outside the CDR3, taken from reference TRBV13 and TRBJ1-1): AAGVIQSPRHLIKEKRETATLKCYPIPRHDTVYWYQQGPGQDPQFLISFYEKMQSDKGSIPDRFSAQQFSDYHSELNMSSLELGDSALYFCASSEGRRPEAFFGQGTRLTVV.

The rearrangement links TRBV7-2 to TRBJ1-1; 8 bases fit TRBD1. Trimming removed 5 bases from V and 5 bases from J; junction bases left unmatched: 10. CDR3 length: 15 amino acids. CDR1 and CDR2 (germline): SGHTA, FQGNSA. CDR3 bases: TGTGCCAGCAGCCCGCGACAGGGGTGGGGGACTGAAGCTTTCTTT. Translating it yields CASSPRQGWGTEAFF.

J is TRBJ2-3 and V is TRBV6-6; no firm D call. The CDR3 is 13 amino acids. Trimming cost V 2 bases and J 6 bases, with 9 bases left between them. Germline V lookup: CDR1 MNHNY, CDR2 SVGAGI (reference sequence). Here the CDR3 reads CASSYLVTDTQYF. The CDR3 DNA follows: TGTGCCAGCAGTTACCTCGTCACGGATACGCAGTATTTT.

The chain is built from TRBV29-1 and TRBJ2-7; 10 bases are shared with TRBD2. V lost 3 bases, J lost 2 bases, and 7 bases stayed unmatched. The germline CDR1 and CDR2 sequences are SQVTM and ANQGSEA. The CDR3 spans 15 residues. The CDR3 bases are TGCAGCGTTGACTCTAGCGGGGGACCCACCTACGAGCAGTACTTC. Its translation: CSVDSSGGPTYEQYF.

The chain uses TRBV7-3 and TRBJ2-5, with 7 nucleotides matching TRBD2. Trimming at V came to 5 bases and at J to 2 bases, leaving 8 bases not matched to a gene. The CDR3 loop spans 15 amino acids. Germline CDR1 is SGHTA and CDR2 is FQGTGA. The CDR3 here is CASSAASGGQETQYF. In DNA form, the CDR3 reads TGTGCCAGCAGCGCCGCTAGCGGAGGGCAAGAGACCCAGTACTTC.

The CDR3 protein is CSASSQRGAQETQYF. DNA for the CDR3: TGCAGTGCGAGTTCCCAGCGGGGGGCCCAAGAGACCCAGTACTTC. V gene TRBV20-1 combines with J gene TRBJ2-5; 9 nucleotides agree with TRBD2. With 6 bases clipped from V and 1 base from J, the junction kept 9 bases outside the gene matches. CDR1 DFQATT and CDR2 SNEGSKA come from the germline V gene (reference sequence). This CDR3 has 15 amino acids.

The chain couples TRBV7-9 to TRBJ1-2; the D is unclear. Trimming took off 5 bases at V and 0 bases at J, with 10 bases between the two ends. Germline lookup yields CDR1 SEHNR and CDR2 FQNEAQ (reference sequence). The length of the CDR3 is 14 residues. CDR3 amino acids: CASSLGDPNYGYTF. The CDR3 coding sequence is TGTGCCAGCAGCCTAGGAGACCCTAACTATGGCTACACCTTC. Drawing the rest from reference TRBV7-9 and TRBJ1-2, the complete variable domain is DTGVSQNPRHKITKRGQNVTFRCDPISEHNRLYWYRQTLGQGPEFLTYFQNEAQLEKSRLLSDRFSAERPKGSFSTLEIQRTEQGDSAMYLCASSLGDPNYGYTFGSGTRLTVV.

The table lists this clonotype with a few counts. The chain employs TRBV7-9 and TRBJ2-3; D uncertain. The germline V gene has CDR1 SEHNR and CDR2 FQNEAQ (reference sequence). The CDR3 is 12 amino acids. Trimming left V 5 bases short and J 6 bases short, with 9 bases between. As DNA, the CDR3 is TGTGCCAGCAGCCCCGCCGTGGATACGCAGTATTTT. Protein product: CASSPAVDTQYF.

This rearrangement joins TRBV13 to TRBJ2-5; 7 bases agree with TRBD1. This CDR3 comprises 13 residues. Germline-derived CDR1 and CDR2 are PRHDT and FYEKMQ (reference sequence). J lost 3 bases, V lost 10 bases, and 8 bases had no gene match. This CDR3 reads CATDRRMEETQYF. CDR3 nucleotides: TGTGCCACGGACAGGCGAATGGAAGAGACCCAGTACTTC.

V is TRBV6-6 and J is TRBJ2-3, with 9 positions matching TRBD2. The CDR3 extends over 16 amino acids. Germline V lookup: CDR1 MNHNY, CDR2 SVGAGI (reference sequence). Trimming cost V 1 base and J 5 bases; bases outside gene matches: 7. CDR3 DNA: TGTGCCAGCAGTTACTATGCGGGGGGGCAAGTAGATACGCAGTATTTT. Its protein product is CASSYYAGGQVDTQYF.

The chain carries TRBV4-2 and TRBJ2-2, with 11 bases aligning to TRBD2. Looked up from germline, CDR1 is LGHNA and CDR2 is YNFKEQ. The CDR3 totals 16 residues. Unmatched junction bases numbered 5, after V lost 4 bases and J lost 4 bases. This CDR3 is CASSLSSGGLTGELFF. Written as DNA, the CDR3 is TGTGCCAGCAGCCTCTCTAGCGGGGGGCTCACCGGGGAGCTGTTTTTT.

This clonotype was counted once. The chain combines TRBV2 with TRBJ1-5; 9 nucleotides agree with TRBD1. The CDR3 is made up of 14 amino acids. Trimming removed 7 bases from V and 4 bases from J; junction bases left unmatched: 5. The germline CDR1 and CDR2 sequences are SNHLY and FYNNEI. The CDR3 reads CASTRTGANQPQHF. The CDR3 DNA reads TGTGCCAGCACCCGGACAGGGGCAAATCAGCCCCAGCATTTT. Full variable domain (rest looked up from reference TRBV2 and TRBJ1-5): EPEVTQTPSHQVTQMGQEVILRCVPISNHLYFYWYRQILGQKVEFLVSFYNNEISEKSEIFDDQFSVERPDGSNFTLKIRSTKLEDSAMYFCASTRTGANQPQHFGDGTRLSIL.

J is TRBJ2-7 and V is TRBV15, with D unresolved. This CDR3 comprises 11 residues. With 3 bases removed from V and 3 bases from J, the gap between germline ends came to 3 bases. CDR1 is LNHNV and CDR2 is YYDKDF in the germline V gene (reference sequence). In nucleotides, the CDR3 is TGTGCCACCAGCAGTGGCTACGAGCAGTACTTC. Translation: CATSSGYEQYF.

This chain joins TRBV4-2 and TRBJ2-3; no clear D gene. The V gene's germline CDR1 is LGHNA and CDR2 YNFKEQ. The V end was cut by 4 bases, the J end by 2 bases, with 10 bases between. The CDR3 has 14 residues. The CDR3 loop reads CASSPALYTDTQYF. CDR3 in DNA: TGTGCCAGCAGCCCGGCCCTTTACACAGATACGCAGTATTTT.